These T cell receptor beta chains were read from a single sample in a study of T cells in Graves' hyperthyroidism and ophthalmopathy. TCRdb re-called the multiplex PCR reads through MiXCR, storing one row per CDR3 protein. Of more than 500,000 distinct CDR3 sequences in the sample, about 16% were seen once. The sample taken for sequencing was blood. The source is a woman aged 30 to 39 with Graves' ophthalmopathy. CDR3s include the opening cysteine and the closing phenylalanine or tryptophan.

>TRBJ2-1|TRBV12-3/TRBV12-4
CASRPGSGYNEQFF
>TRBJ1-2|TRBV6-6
CASSYSELYGYTF
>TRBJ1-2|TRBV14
CASSQDYSHGYTF
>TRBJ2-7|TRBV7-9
CASSPLSSYEQYF
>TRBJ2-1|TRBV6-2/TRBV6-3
CASSYSGRGPGEQFF
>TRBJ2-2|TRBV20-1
CSARSVRDAYTGELFF
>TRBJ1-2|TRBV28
CASIEGTGYTF
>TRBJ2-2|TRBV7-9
CASTSPRASGSRTENTGELFF
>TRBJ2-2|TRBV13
CASSFGGWTSGSENTGELFF
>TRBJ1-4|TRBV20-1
CSAQTEGSGGEKLFF
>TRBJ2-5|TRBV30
CAWSVSPQETQYF
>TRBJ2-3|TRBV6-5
CASSYDIPDTQYF
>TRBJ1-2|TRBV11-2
CASSSGLPNYGYTF
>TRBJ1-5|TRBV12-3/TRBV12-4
CASSFWGEAQHF
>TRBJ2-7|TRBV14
CASSRRIIDEQYF
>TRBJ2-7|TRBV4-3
CASSQLGRGSYEQYF
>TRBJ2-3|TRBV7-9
CASKRVAQAVDTQYF
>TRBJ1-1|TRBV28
CASSPMGTPIKLMNTEAFF
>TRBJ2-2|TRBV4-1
CASSQDPSQTGELFF
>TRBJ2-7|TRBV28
CASSYRGSGLEQYF
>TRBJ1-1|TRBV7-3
CASSWATNTEAFF
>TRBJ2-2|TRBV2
CASSQLAGGLGELFF
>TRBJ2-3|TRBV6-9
CASSYTFRDTDTQYF
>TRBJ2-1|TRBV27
CASSAPGTRLFNEQFF
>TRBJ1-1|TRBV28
CATRGRARTEAFF
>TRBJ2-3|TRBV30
CAWSVGLAGGPTSTDTQYF
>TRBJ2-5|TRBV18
CASPAGMFEPQPQETQYF
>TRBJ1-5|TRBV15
CATREKTTYSNQPQHF
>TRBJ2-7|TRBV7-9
CASSLEGVAYEQYF
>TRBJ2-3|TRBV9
CASSVAGDTDTQYF
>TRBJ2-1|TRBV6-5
CASSYSGIPQFF
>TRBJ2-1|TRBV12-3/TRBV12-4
CASSLASGAYNEQFF
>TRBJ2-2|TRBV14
CASSLPTRLNTGELFF
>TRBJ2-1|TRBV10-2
CASTGLGSFDEQFF
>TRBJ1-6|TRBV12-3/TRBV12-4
CASSFGGRGSSSPLHF
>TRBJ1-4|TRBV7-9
CASSLHRVTNEKLFF
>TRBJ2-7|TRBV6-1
CASSEGRGAYEQYF
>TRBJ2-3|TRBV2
CASKTPGQGVTDTQYF
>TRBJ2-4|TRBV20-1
CSASRGPVAKNIQYF
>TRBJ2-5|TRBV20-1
CSAREHKIRGETQYF
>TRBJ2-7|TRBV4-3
CASSQDWGHGYEQYF
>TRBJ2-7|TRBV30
CAWSPGLAGSHYEQYF
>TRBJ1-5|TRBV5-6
CASSLWDRDNQPQHF
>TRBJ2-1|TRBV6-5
CASSSGLWFDEQFF
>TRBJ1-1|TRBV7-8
CASVTGNTEAFF
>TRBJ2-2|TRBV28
CASTNGVITGELFF
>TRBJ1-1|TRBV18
CASSPGTGLPSEAFF
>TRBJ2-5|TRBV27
CASRTQETQYF
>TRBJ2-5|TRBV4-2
CASSQDRVEKTQYF
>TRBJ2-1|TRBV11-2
CASSLARRAHEQFF
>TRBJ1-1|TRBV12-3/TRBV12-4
CASSLTGVYTEAFF
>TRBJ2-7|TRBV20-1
CSARTVQAIYEQYF
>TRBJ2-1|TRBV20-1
CSARDTGVYEQFF
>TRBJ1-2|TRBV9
CASRSRGIGYTF
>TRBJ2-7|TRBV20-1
CSAERSADRGSYEQYF
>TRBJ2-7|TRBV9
CASSLSGSAKYEQYF
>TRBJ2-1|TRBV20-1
CSAMDAGGLDEQFF
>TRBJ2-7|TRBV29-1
CSVVGVGGSGILNEQYF
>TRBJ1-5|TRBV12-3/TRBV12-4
CASSVQLNLNQPQHF
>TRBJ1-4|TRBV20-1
CSARDPGQGNEKLFF